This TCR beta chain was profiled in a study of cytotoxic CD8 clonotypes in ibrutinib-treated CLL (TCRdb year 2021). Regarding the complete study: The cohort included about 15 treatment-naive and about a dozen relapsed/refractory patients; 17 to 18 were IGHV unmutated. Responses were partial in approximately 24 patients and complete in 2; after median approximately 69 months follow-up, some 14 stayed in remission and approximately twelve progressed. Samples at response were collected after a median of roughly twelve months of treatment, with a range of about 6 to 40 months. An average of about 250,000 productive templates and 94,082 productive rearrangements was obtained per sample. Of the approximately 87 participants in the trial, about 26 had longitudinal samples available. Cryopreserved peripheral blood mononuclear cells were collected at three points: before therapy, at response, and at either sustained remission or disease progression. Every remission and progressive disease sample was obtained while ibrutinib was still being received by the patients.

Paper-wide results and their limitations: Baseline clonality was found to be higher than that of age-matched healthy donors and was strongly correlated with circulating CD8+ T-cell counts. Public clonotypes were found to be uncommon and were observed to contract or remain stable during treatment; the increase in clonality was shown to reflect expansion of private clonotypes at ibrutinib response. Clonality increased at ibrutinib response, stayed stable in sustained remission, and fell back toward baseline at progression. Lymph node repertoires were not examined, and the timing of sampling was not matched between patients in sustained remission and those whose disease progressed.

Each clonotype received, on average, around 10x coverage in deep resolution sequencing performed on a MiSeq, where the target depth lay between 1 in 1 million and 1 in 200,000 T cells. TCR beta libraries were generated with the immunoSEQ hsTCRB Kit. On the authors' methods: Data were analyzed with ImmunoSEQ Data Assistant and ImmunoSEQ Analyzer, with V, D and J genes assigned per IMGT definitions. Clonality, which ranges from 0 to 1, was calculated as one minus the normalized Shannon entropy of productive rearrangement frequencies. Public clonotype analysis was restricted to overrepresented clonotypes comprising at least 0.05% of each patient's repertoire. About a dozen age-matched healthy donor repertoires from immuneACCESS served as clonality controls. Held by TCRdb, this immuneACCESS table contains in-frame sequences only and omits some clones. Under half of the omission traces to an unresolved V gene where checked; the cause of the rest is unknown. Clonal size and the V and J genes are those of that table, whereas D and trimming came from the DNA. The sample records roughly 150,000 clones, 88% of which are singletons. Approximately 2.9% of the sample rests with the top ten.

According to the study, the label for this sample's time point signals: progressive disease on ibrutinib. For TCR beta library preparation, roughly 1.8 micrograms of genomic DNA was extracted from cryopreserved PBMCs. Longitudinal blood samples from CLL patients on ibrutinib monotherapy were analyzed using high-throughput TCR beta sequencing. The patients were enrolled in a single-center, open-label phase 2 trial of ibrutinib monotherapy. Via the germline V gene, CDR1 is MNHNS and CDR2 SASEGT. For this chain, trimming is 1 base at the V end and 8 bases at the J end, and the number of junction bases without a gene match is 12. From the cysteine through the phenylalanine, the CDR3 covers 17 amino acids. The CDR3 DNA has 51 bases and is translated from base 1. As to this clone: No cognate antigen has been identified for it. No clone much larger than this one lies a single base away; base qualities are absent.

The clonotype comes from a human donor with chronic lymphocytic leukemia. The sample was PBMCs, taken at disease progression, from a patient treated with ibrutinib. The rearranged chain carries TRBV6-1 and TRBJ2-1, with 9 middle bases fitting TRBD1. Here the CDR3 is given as CASSEVPGQGRGYEQFF. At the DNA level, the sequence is TGTGCCAGCAGTGAAGTGCCGGGACAGGGACGAGGGTATGAGCAGTTCTTC.